A selection of T cell receptor beta chains follows, all from one sample in a study of blood T cell repertoires in COVID-19. The repertoire was sequenced with immunoSEQ multiplex PCR; TCRdb's copy has only in-frame clones and lacks some. Of around 250,000 clones in the sample, around four fifths were seen once. The sample was peripheral blood. All receptors come from an elderly man with acute or convalescent COVID-19. The CDR3 runs from the conserved cysteine through the conserved F or W. The D gene is left open where the match is weak. Size values are once, few and many counts, or a class for expanded clones, and some rows have none.

v_call	cdr3_length	d_call	clone_size	j_call	cdr3_nt	cdr3_aa
TRBV10-1	14	NA	NA	TRBJ2-1	TGCGCCAGCAGCTCCGGAAGGGGCAGGAATGAGCAGTTCTTC	CASSSGRGRNEQFF
TRBV23-1	16	TRBD1	NA	TRBJ2-7	TGCGCCAGCAGTCAGCGATCCGGGACAGGGTTTAACGAGCAGTACTTC	CASSQRSGTGFNEQYF
TRBV6-5	15	NA	NA	TRBJ2-3	TGTGCCAGCAGTTACGACCCCCTGAGGTCGGATACGCAGTATTTT	CASSYDPLRSDTQYF
TRBV7-2	13	NA	NA	TRBJ1-3	TGTGCCAGCAGCACATATTATGGAAACACCATATATTTT	CASSTYYGNTIYF
TRBV9	17	NA	NA	TRBJ2-5	TGTGCCAGCAGCGTGACAGGGCCGACTATAGCGGGGGAGACCCAGTACTTC	CASSVTGPTIAGETQYF
TRBV19	13	NA	NA	TRBJ2-1	TGTGCCAGTAACGCCGACAGGTACAATGAGCAGTTCTTC	CASNADRYNEQFF
TRBV9	14	NA	NA	TRBJ2-7	TGTGCCAGCAGCGTAGCTTTGGGCCCCTACGAGCAGTACTTC	CASSVALGPYEQYF
TRBV30	14	NA	NA	TRBJ1-6	TGTGCCTGGACTTTGGCAGTAAATAATTCACCCCTCCACTTT	CAWTLAVNNSPLHF
TRBV6-5	14	TRBD1	NA	TRBJ2-2	TGTGCCAGCAGGCACGGACAGGGAGGCGGGGAGCTGTTTTTT	CASRHGQGGGELFF
TRBV6-1	16	NA	NA	TRBJ2-5	TGTGCCAGCAGTGATTCAGGCGTCAGAATCCAAGAGACCCAGTACTTC	CASSDSGVRIQETQYF
TRBV5-1	15	TRBD1	NA	TRBJ1-2	TGCGCCAGCAGCTCGACAGGGGGCGAGGGGTATGGCTACACCTTC	CASSSTGGEGYGYTF
TRBV27	15	TRBD1	many	TRBJ2-7	TGTGCCAGCAGTTTATCGGTGGGACAGGGTTACGAGCAGTACTTC	CASSLSVGQGYEQYF
TRBV28	15	TRBD1	NA	TRBJ1-4	TGTGCCAGCAGTAAATACCGGGACAGGCATGAAAAACTGTTTTTT	CASSKYRDRHEKLFF
TRBV10-2	12	NA	NA	TRBJ2-5	TGCGCCAGCAGCGGCCTAGAAGAGACCCAGTACTTC	CASSGLEETQYF
TRBV29-1	13	NA	NA	TRBJ1-2	TGCAGCGTCGGACGGGGGGTGGGGTATGGCTACACCTTC	CSVGRGVGYGYTF
TRBV5-6	14	NA	many	TRBJ1-5	TGTGCCAGCAGTGGACAAGATAGCAATCAGCCCCAGCATTTT	CASSGQDSNQPQHF
TRBV5-5	15	TRBD1	NA	TRBJ1-6	TGTGCCAGCAGCTTGTTCGGGACAGATAATTCACCCCTCCACTTT	CASSLFGTDNSPLHF
TRBV5-1	16	TRBD1	NA	TRBJ2-3	TGCGCCAGCAGCTTCCAACAGGGGAAGGGCACAGATACGCAGTATTTT	CASSFQQGKGTDTQYF